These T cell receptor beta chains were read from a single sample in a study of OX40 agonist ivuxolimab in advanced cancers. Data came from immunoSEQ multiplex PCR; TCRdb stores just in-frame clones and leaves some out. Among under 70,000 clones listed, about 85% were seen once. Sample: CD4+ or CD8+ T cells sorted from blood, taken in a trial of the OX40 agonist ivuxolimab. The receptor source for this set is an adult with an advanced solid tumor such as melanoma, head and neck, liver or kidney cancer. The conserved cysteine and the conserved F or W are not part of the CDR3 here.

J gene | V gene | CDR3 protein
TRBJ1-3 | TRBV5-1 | ASSSTGNGNTIY
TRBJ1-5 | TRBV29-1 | SVAPYSNQPQH
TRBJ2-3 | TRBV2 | ATRDSPQKNTQY
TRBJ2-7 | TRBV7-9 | ASSWVGESSSYEQY
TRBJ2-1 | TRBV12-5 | ASGFLRDGTGGLAGGHEQF
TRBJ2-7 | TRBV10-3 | AISDLGLAGSYEQY
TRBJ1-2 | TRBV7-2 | ASSLRGVANYGYT
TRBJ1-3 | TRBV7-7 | ASSPNLGRYSGNTIY
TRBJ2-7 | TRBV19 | ASRDRGGSYEQY
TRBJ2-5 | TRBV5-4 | ASSRGTGQETQY
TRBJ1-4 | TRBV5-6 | ASSFWSGATSNEKLF
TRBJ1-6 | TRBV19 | ASKRQNDSPLH
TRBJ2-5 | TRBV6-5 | ASSYLGLDKETQY
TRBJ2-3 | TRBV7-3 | ASSPLAGDTDTQY
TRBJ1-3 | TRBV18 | ASSVITGQGQTTGNTIY
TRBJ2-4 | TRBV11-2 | ASSLRDVGNIQY
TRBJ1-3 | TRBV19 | ASSMEDRAGNTIY
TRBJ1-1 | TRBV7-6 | ASSYRAGNTEAF
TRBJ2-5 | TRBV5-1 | ASGAWTEQETQY
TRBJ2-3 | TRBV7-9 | ASGIGATDTQY
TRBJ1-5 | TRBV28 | ASSPPGRRQPQH
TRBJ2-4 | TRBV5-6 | ASSLRLAGNIQY
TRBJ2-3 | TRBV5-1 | ASSPTGLRADTQY
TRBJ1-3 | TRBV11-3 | ASSLSSDTIY
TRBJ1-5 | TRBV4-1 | ASSLGTGTPLENQPQH
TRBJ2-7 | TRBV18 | ASSATGGYEQY
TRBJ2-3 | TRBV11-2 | ASSLGRAADTQY
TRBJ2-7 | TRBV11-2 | ASSFLDGVGEQY
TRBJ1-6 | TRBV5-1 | ASSLGTGGSPLH
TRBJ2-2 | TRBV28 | ASLGPKNTGELF
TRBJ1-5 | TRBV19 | ASSTGAGSNQPQH
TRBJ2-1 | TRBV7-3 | ASSPPNSRYGHEQF
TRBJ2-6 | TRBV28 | ASSPEMAGANVLT
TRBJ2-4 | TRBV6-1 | ASSSPNLAKNIQY
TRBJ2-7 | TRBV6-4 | ASSAPYEQY
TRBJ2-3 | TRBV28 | ASSSTPSGRGPGDTQY
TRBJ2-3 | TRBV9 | ASSGENSFLGGAMDTQY
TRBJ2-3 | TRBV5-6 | ASSLRPRDTQY
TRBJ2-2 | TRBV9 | ASSVDLRNQAGELF
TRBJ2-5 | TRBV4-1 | ASSHPGGETQY
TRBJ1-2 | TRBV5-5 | ASSPLGGQGNGYT
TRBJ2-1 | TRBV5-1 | ASARGNEQF
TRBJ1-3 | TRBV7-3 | ASSLRGRGSGNTIY
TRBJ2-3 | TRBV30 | AWSAADTQY
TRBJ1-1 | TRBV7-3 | ASSPYPGRITTEAF
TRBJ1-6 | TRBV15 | ATSRAERPHSPLH
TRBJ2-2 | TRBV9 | ASSVVLGTGELF
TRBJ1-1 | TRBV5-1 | ASSFARVAEAF
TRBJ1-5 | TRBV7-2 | ASSHKQENQPQH
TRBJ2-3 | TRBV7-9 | ASSLEGQGARDTQY
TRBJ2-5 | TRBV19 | ASSIVGSGKETQY
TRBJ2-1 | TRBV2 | ASSGTRGGHNEQF
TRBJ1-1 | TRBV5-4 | ASSWGVSERSEAF
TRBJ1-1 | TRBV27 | ASSLREDTEAF